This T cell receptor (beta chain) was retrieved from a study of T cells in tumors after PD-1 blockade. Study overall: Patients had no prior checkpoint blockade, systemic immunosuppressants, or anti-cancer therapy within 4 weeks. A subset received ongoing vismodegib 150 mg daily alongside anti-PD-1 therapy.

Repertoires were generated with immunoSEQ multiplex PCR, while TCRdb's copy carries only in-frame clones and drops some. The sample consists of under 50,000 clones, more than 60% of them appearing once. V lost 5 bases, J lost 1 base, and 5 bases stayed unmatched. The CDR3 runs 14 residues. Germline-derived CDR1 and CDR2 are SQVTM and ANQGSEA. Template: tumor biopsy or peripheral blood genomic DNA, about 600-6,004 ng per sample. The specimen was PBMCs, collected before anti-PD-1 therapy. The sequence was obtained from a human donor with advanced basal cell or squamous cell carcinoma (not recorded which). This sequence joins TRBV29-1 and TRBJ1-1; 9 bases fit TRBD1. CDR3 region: CSVYRDRANTEAFF. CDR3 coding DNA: TGCAGCGTTTACAGGGACAGGGCGAACACTGAAGCTTTCTTT.